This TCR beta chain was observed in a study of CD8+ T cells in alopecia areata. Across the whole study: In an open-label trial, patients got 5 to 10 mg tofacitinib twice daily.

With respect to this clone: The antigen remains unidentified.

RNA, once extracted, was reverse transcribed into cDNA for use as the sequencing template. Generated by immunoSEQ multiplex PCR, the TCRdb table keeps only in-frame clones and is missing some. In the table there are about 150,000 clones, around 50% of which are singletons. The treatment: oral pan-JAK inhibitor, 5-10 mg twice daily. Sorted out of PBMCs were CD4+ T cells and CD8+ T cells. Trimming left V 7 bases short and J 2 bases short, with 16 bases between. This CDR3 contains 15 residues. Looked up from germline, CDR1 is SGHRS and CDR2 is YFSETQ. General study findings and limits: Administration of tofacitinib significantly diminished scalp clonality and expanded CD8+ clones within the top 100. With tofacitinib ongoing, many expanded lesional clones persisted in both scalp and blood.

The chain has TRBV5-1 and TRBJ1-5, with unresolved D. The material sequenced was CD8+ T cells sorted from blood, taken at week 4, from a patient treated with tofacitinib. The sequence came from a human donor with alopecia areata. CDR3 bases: TGCGCCAGCGCACCCACCCCGGCCGGCAATCAGCCCCAGCATTTT. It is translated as CASAPTPAGNQPQHF.